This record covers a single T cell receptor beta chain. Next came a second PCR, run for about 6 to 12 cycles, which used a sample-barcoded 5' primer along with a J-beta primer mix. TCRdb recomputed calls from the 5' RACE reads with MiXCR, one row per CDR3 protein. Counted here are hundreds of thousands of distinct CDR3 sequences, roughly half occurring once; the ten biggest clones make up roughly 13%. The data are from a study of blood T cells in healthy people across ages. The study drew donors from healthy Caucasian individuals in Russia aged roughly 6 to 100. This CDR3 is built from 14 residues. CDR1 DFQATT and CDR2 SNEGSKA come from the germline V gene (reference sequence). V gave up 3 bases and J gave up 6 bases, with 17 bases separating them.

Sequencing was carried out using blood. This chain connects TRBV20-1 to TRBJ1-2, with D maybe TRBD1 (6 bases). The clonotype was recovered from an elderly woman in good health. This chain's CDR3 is CSASRTGIRDGYTF. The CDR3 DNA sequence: TGCAGTGCTAGCCGAACAGGGATTCGAGATGGCTACACCTTC.